A selection of T cell receptor beta chains follows, all from one sample in a study of T-cell reconstitution after alpha-beta-depleted transplantation in children. TCRdb reprocessed the PCR reads via MiXCR and lists one record per CDR3 protein. The data contain approximately 98,000 distinct CDR3 sequences, approximately 6.9% of them singletons. This specimen was PBMCs, mostly from graft donor cells, taken 360 days after TCRalphabeta/CD19-depleted stem cell transplant. The origin of the receptors is a male patient under 10 years old who had a stem cell transplant for acute lymphoblastic leukemia, so the T cells may come from the graft donor. Both conserved end residues are part of each CDR3. A D gene is named only where the DNA matches it firmly. The size field is filled for only some rows; it gives once, few, many or a size class.

J | size | D | V | DNA | CDR3
TRBJ2-7 | many | . | TRBV29-1 | TGCAGCGTTGTATTCTCTGGCAGGGGGGACTCCTACGAGCAGTACTTC | CSVVFSGRGDSYEQYF
TRBJ2-5 | many | TRBD2 | TRBV9 | TGTGCCAGCAGCTACAGAGCGGGGGGCGGGGAGACCCAGTACTTC | CASSYRAGGGETQYF
TRBJ1-5 | many | . | TRBV12-3/TRBV12-4 | TGTGCCAGCAGTTTACGGGGAGGGAGCAATCAGCCCCAGCATTTT | CASSLRGGSNQPQHF
TRBJ2-3 | . | . | TRBV24-1 | TGTGCCACCAGTGCCGCCGGGACTCCCCGGTCGGATACGCAGTATTTT | CATSAAGTPRSDTQYF
TRBJ2-1 | . | . | TRBV2 | TGTGCCAGCACCTACCTTTACAATGAGCAGTTCTTC | CASTYLYNEQFF
TRBJ2-7 | . | TRBD1 | TRBV20-1 | TGCAGTGCTAGGGGGACAGTTAATACCTACGAGCAGTACTTC | CSARGTVNTYEQYF
TRBJ2-3 | many | TRBD1 | TRBV6-1 | TGTGCCAGCAGCTTGACAGGGGGTTTCCTAATGGATACGCAGTATTTT | CASSLTGGFLMDTQYF
TRBJ2-1 | many | . | TRBV7-9 | TGTGCCAGCAGCTTAGCGGTGGGGGTACACAATGAGCAGTTCTTC | CASSLAVGVHNEQFF
TRBJ1-2 | many | . | TRBV5-5 | TGTGCCAGCAGCTCCTTTAGTGGGAGGAGGTACTATGGCTACACCTTC | CASSSFSGRRYYGYTF
TRBJ1-2 | . | . | TRBV10-3 | TGTGCCATCACTTCGAGCGAGACAGAAGGCTACACCTTC | CAITSSETEGYTF